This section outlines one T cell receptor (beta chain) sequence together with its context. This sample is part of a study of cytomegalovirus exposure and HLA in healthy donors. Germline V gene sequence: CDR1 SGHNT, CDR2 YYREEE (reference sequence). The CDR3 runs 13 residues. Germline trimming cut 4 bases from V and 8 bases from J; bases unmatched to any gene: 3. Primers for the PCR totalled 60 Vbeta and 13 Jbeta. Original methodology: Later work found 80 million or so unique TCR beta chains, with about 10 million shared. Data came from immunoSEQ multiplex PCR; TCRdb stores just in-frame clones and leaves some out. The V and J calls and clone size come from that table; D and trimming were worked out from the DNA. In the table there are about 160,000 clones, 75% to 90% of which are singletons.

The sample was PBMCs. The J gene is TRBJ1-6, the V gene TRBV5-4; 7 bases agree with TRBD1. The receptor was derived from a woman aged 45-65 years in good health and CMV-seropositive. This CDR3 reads CASSGDRDSPLHF. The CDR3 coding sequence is TGTGCCAGCAGCGGCGACAGGGATTCACCCCTCCACTTT.